The 20 T cell receptor beta chains below come from one sample, sequenced in a study of blood T cell repertoires in COVID-19. Method: immunoSEQ multiplex PCR; TCRdb's copy keeps in-frame clones and lacks some. Here the sample spans 100,000 to 150,000 clones, about four fifths being singletons. The sample consisted of peripheral blood. All receptors derive from an older man with active or convalescent COVID-19.

This clone has a single count. The chain combines TRBV5-1 with TRBJ2-2, with 9 bases fitting TRBD2. J lost 6 bases, V lost 4 bases, and 10 bases had no gene match. The CDR3 has 16 residues. Per germline, CDR1 SGHRS and CDR2 YFSETQ. CDR3: CASSVPGSGGAGELFF. The CDR3, as DNA: TGCGCCAGCAGCGTACCGGGTAGCGGGGGCGCCGGGGAGCTGTTTTTT.

As to this clone: The germline gene is not matched at one end of the junction; a read error may be the cause. The J gene is TRBJ2-2, the V gene TRBV7-7; D is ambiguous. Germline lookup yields CDR1 SSHAT and CDR2 FNYEAQ (reference sequence). The CDR3 has 16 amino acids. The CDR3 nucleotides read TGTGCTAGCAGCTTTAGCCGCGGTGCGAACACCGGGGAGCTGTTTTTT. It translates to CASSFSRGANTGELFF.

A single count supports this clone. The chain employs TRBV4-3 and TRBJ1-2; TRBD1 matches at 10 bases. CDR1 is LGHNA, CDR2 YSLEER, per germline. V trimming: 4 bases; J trimming: 5 bases; junction bases outside the gene matches: 7. The CDR3 totals 15 residues. CDR3 sequence (DNA): TGCGCCAGCAGCCCCCGACAGGGGGCCCAATATGGCTACACCTTC. This gives the protein CASSPRQGAQYGYTF.

V usage is TRBV5-1 and J usage is TRBJ2-2; 10 bases match TRBD2. V gave up 4 bases and J gave up 1 base; unmatched junction bases: 4. The length of the CDR3 is 16 residues. The germline gives CDR1 SGHRS, CDR2 YFSETQ. CDR3 sequence: CASSTLAGGNTGELFF. The CDR3 nucleotides read TGCGCCAGCAGCACCTTAGCGGGGGGGAACACCGGGGAGCTGTTTTTT.

Concerning this clone: Within the sample, other DNA sequences also encode this same CDR3. The chain combines TRBV5-1 with TRBJ2-3; D remains unclear. The CDR3 runs 12 residues. Germline CDR1 reads SGHRS; CDR2 reads YFSETQ. The V gene lost 4 bases and the J gene lost 3 bases, with 6 bases spanning the gap. The CDR3 spells CASSPPTDTQYF. DNA of the CDR3: TGCGCCAGCAGCCCCCCGACAGATACGCAGTATTTT.

The rearrangement joins TRBV5-4 to TRBJ2-4, with 14 bases identical to TRBD2. The length of the CDR3 is 15 residues. The ends lost 4 bases at V and 8 bases at J; junction bases unmatched: 5. Germline CDR1 and CDR2: SGHNT and YYREEE (reference sequence). This chain's CDR3 is CASSGGTSGGYIQYF. The CDR3 DNA sequence: TGTGCCAGCAGCGGCGGGACTAGCGGGGGCTACATTCAGTACTTC.

The rearrangement joins TRBV10-3 to TRBJ2-5; TRBD1 matches 9 bases. Germline V gene lookup returns CDR1 ENHRY and CDR2 SYGVKD. The length of the CDR3 is 14 residues. V lost 6 bases to trimming and J lost 2 bases; unmatched junction nucleotides: 4. CDR3 DNA sequence: TGTGCCATCAGAGCCGGGACAGGGCAAGAGACCCAGTACTTC. This codes for CAIRAGTGQETQYF.

The chain joins TRBV20-1 to TRBJ2-3; D ambiguous. CDR1 and CDR2 (germline): DFQATT, SNEGSKA (reference sequence). The CDR3 runs 14 residues. The V gene lost 4 bases and the J gene lost 0 bases, with 11 bases spanning the gap. CDR3 region: CSATEQTSTDTQYF. In DNA, the CDR3 is TGCAGTGCTACTGAGCAAACTAGCACAGATACGCAGTATTTT.

V usage is TRBV10-3 and J usage is TRBJ1-2; D unclear. V lost 4 bases and J lost 0, with 18 bases in between. CDR1 and CDR2 (germline): ENHRY, SYGVKD. CDR3 length equals 17 residues. Here the CDR3 reads CAISGPNPSGPNYGYTF. The CDR3 region has the DNA TGTGCCATCAGTGGGCCTAACCCAAGCGGGCCTAACTATGGCTACACCTTC.

The chain uses TRBV5-1 and TRBJ2-1; unclear D gene. This CDR3 has 15 residues. V shed 0 bases and J shed 2 bases, with 9 bases lying between them. Germline lookup yields CDR1 SGHRS and CDR2 YFSETQ. This CDR3 reads CASSLGLDPYNEQFF. The CDR3 DNA is TGCGCCAGCAGCTTGGGTCTAGACCCCTACAATGAGCAGTTCTTC.

The V call is TRBV4-3, the J call TRBJ2-7; D perhaps matches TRBD1 (5 bases). The CDR3 loop spans 15 amino acids. Trimming left V 4 bases short and J 4 bases short, with 17 bases between. Germline-derived CDR1 and CDR2 are LGHNA and YSLEER. The CDR3: CASSLRLGQGYEQYF. The CDR3 DNA reads TGCGCCAGCAGCCTAAGGCTAGGGCAGGGTTACGAGCAGTACTTC.

The V gene is TRBV30, the J gene TRBJ2-6; 7 nucleotides match TRBD1. CDR1 and CDR2 (germline): GTSNPN, SVGIG (reference sequence). J lost 4 bases, V lost 2 bases, and 5 bases had no gene match. The CDR3 sequence is 15 residues long. CDR3 in amino acids: CAWSPKGAGANVLTF. CDR3 DNA: TGTGCCTGGAGTCCGAAGGGGGCCGGGGCCAACGTCCTGACTTTC.

V usage is TRBV7-9 and J usage is TRBJ2-5; 8 positions match TRBD1. The junction had 18 bases not matched to a gene; V was cut back by 5 bases and J by 4 bases. The CDR3 spans 18 residues. Germline CDR1 reads SEHNR; CDR2 reads FQNEAQ (reference sequence). The CDR3 DNA is TGTGCCAGCAGCCTCCGACAGGGGCTTAGCTTAACCGGAGAGACCCAGTACTTC. Amino acid sequence: CASSLRQGLSLTGETQYF.

The chain recombines TRBV4-3 with TRBJ2-5, with 13 bases that match TRBD2. Germline V gene lookup returns CDR1 LGHNA and CDR2 YSLEER. CDR3 length: 17 residues. The V segment lost 4 bases and the J segment 5 bases; nucleotides outside the gene matches: 10. For the CDR3, the DNA is TGCGCCAGCAGCCCAATGCCGACTAGCGGGGGGAAGGAGACCCAGTACTTC. It yields the protein CASSPMPTSGGKETQYF.

This chain uses TRBV9 with TRBJ1-2; 7 bases line up with TRBD1. Trimming at V came to 4 bases and at J to 4 bases, leaving 10 bases not matched to a gene. The CDR3 contains 15 residues. Germline V CDR1 and CDR2: SGDLS, YYNGEE. CDR3 sequence (DNA): TGTGCCAGCAGCTCCGCAGGGGGATCCAGCTATGGCTACACCTTC. Translated, it gives CASSSAGGSSYGYTF.

The V call is TRBV30, the J call TRBJ1-3; the D gene is possibly TRBD1 (5 bases). Germline-derived CDR1 and CDR2 are GTSNPN and SVGIG (reference sequence). V was cut by 2 bases and J by 4 bases, with 15 bases left in between. There are 15 residues in the CDR3. CDR3 bases: TGTGCCTGGAGTCCCCCCGGGGCGGGAGGAAACACCATATATTTT. Its protein is CAWSPPGAGGNTIYF.

This chain links TRBV9 with TRBJ2-1; TRBD2 is a possible D gene (5 bases). V gave up 1 base and J gave up 0 bases, with 17 bases separating them. The CDR3 covers 18 residues. Germline V gene lookup returns CDR1 SGDLS and CDR2 YYNGEE. The chain's CDR3 is CASSVLSSSWDSYNEQFF. As DNA, the CDR3 is TGTGCCAGCAGCGTACTCTCATCTAGCTGGGACTCCTACAATGAGCAGTTCTTC.

The chain has TRBV6-5 and TRBJ2-1; TRBD2 aligns across 8 bases. CDR3 size: 15 residues. After removal of 5 bases from V and 9 bases from J, the junction contained 12 bases not matched to a gene. In germline, CDR1 is MNHEY, CDR2 SVGAGI. CDR3 in DNA: TGTGCCAGCAGTCTCCGGGGGGGGGCGCGGAGTGAGCAGTTCTTC. Protein product: CASSLRGGARSEQFF.

The chain carries TRBV6-1 and TRBJ2-3, with TRBD1 matching 8 bases. Looked up from germline, CDR1 is MNHNS and CDR2 is SASEGT. This CDR3 comprises 15 residues. J gave up 2 bases and V 3 bases, and 4 bases lay outside the gene matches. The CDR3 sequence is CASSEKTGDTDTQYF. DNA of the CDR3: TGTGCCAGCAGTGAGAAGACAGGGGACACAGATACGCAGTATTTT.

This chain joins TRBV6-2 or TRBV6-3 and TRBJ2-7; D is undetermined. The CDR3 sequence is 14 residues long. The V gene's germline CDR1 is MNHEY and CDR2 SVGEGT. V lost 5 bases and J 5 bases, leaving 16 bases between the germline ends. CDR3 in amino acids: CASSTGSASHEQYF. The DNA of the CDR3 is TGTGCCAGCAGTACCGGGTCGGCCAGCCACGAGCAGTACTTC.